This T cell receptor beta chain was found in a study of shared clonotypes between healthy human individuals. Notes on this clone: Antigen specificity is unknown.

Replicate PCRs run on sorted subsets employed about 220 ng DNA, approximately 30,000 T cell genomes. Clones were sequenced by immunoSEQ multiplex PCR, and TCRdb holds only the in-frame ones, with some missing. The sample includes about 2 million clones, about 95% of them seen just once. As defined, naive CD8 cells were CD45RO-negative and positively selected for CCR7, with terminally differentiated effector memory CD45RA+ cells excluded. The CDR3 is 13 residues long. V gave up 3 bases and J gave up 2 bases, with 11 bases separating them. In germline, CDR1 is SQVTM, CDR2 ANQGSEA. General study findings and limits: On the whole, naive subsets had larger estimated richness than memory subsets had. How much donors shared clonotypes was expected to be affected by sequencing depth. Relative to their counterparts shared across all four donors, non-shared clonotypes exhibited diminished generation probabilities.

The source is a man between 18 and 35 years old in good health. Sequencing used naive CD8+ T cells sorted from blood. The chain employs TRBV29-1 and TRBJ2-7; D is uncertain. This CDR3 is CSVETTVPYEQYF. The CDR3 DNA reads TGCAGCGTTGAGACGACGGTGCCCTACGAGCAGTACTTC.